This T cell receptor beta chain comes out of a study of cytomegalovirus exposure and HLA in healthy donors. A multiplex PCR was run with 60 Vbeta primers and 13 Jbeta primers. Sequenced by immunoSEQ multiplex PCR; TCRdb stores in-frame clones only, minus some. Of about 190,000 clones in the sample, roughly 80% were seen once. The CDR3 is 14 amino acids. The V end lost 3 bases, the J end lost 2 bases, and 11 bases lay between the germline ends. CDR1 and CDR2 from the germline V gene are SGDLS and YYNGEE. The V call is TRBV9, the J call TRBJ1-1; TRBD1 might be the D (6 bases). Sequenced: PBMCs. The clonotype comes from a woman in her late teens or twenties in good health and CMV-seronegative. The CDR3 region has the DNA TGTGCCAGCAGCGGACGGGGGGGCAACACTGAAGCTTTCTTT. Its translation: CASSGRGGNTEAFF.